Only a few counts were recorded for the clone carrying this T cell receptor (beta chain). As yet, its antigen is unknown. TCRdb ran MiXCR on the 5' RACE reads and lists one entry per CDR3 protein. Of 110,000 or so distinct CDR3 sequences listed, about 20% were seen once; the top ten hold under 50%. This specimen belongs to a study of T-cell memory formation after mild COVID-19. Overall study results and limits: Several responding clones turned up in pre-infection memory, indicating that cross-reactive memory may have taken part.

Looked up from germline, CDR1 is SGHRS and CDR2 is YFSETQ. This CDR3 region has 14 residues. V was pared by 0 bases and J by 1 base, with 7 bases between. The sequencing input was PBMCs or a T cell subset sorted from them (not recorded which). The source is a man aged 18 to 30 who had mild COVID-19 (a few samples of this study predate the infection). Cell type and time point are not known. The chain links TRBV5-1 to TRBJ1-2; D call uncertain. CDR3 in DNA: TGCGCCAGCAGCTTGGTATGGAATAACTATGGCTACACCTTC. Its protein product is CASSLVWNNYGYTF.